A selection of T cell receptor beta chains follows, all from one sample in a study of human T cells and chemical hapten exposure. TCRdb redid the calling of the RACE reads with MiXCR, one entry per CDR3 protein. The data contain approximately 57,000 distinct CDR3 sequences, 9.5% to 10% of them singletons. Sequences were derived from whole blood, sampled in connection with sensitization to the hapten diphenylcyclopropenone (DPC). These receptors were taken from a man aged 35-49 years with alopecia areata. Some clones in this sample may be carry-over from other donors' samples. Both conserved end residues are part of each CDR3. Each record gives: D gene, J gene, clone size, CDR3 length, V gene, CDR3 DNA, CDR3 protein. The D gene is left open where the match is weak. Some rows have no size entry. The others give once, few or many, or a class for an expanded clone.

d_gene: TRBD1; j_gene: TRBJ1-2; abundance: .; len: 15; v_gene: TRBV7-9; CDR3nt: TGTGCCAGCAGCTCCGGACAGGGGAATAACTATGGCTACACCTTC; CDR3aa: CASSSGQGNNYGYTF
d_gene: TRBD1; j_gene: TRBJ2-1; abundance: many; len: 15; v_gene: TRBV6-5; CDR3nt: TGTGCCAGCAGTTACGGGGGACAGGGGAACAATGAGCAGTTCTTC; CDR3aa: CASSYGGQGNNEQFF
d_gene: TRBD2; j_gene: TRBJ2-2; abundance: many; len: 17; v_gene: TRBV14; CDR3nt: TGTGCCAGCAGCCAAGATAGGGCGGGAGTCCGAACCGGGGAGCTGTTTTTT; CDR3aa: CASSQDRAGVRTGELFF
d_gene: .; j_gene: TRBJ2-7; abundance: few; len: 16; v_gene: TRBV5-1; CDR3nt: TGCGCCAGCAGCTTGGTCGGCGGACGGAGCTCCTACGAGCAGTACTTC; CDR3aa: CASSLVGGRSSYEQYF
d_gene: .; j_gene: TRBJ1-1; abundance: many; len: 13; v_gene: TRBV7-3; CDR3nt: TGTGCCAGCAGCCCTAGCATGAACACTGAAGCTTTCTTT; CDR3aa: CASSPSMNTEAFF
d_gene: .; j_gene: TRBJ2-1; abundance: .; len: 13; v_gene: TRBV27; CDR3nt: TGTGCCGTCGGGCGAGCACCATACAATGAGCAGTTCTTC; CDR3aa: CAVGRAPYNEQFF
d_gene: TRBD1; j_gene: TRBJ2-7; abundance: .; len: 15; v_gene: TRBV28; CDR3nt: TGTGCCAGCAGTTTCTTGACAGGGGATTGGTCCGAGCAGTACTTC; CDR3aa: CASSFLTGDWSEQYF
d_gene: .; j_gene: TRBJ2-1; abundance: .; len: 16; v_gene: TRBV29-1; CDR3nt: TGCAGCGTTGGGCGGAACTTGGGGCTCCTCATCGATGAGCAGTTCTTC; CDR3aa: CSVGRNLGLLIDEQFF
d_gene: .; j_gene: TRBJ2-7; abundance: many; len: 14; v_gene: TRBV27; CDR3nt: TGTGCCAGCGCGGCGGCAGATAGGTGGGGCGAGCAGTACTTC; CDR3aa: CASAAADRWGEQYF
d_gene: TRBD2; j_gene: TRBJ2-1; abundance: .; len: 21; v_gene: TRBV6-5; CDR3nt: TGTGCCAGCAGTTACTCGAATCAAGCGGGAGGCGCCCCGCGCTCCTACAATGAGCAGTTCTTC; CDR3aa: CASSYSNQAGGAPRSYNEQFF
d_gene: TRBD1; j_gene: TRBJ2-7; abundance: many; len: 13; v_gene: TRBV6-2/TRBV6-3; CDR3nt: TGTGCCAGCAGGACAGGGGCCAGCTACGAGCAGTACTTC; CDR3aa: CASRTGASYEQYF
d_gene: .; j_gene: TRBJ2-7; abundance: .; len: 11; v_gene: TRBV20-1; CDR3nt: TGCAGTGCAACCAGGGTAGACGAGCAGTACTTC; CDR3aa: CSATRVDEQYF
d_gene: .; j_gene: TRBJ1-1; abundance: few; len: 11; v_gene: TRBV20-1; CDR3nt: TGCAGTGCTAGTTTAGGTGGTGAAGCTTTCTTT; CDR3aa: CSASLGGEAFF
d_gene: .; j_gene: TRBJ2-1; abundance: .; len: 12; v_gene: TRBV28; CDR3nt: TGTGCCAGCAGTTTTTCGTTGGGTGAGCAGTTCTTC; CDR3aa: CASSFSLGEQFF
d_gene: .; j_gene: TRBJ2-2; abundance: many; len: 15; v_gene: TRBV3-1; CDR3nt: TGTGCCAGCAGCCCCTTGAGGGTTCGAACCGGGGAGCTGTTTTTT; CDR3aa: CASSPLRVRTGELFF
d_gene: TRBD2; j_gene: TRBJ2-7; abundance: few; len: 14; v_gene: TRBV30; CDR3nt: TGTGCCTGCTCGACTAGCGGGAGGGTCGACGAGCAGTACTTC; CDR3aa: CACSTSGRVDEQYF
d_gene: .; j_gene: TRBJ2-1; abundance: many; len: 15; v_gene: TRBV6-5; CDR3nt: TGTGCCAGCAGACCTACGGGGGACTCCTACAATGAGCAGTTCTTC; CDR3aa: CASRPTGDSYNEQFF
d_gene: .; j_gene: TRBJ1-4; abundance: few; len: 15; v_gene: TRBV11-2; CDR3nt: TGTGCCAGCAGCTTAGATGGACTTACTAATGAAAAACTGTTTTTT; CDR3aa: CASSLDGLTNEKLFF
d_gene: .; j_gene: TRBJ2-3; abundance: many; len: 12; v_gene: TRBV2; CDR3nt: TGTGCCAGCAGTTTTCTCACGGATACGCAGTATTTT; CDR3aa: CASSFLTDTQYF
d_gene: TRBD1; j_gene: TRBJ2-7; abundance: many; len: 15; v_gene: TRBV5-1; CDR3nt: TGCGCCAGCAGCTTGGAAGGGACAGGGTACAACGAGCAGTACTTC; CDR3aa: CASSLEGTGYNEQYF
d_gene: TRBD2; j_gene: TRBJ2-2; abundance: few; len: 15; v_gene: TRBV6-5; CDR3nt: TGTGCCAGCAGTCCCGGGACTAGCGGGGCCGGGGAGCTGTTTTTT; CDR3aa: CASSPGTSGAGELFF
d_gene: TRBD1; j_gene: TRBJ2-3; abundance: few; len: 17; v_gene: TRBV15; CDR3nt: TGTGCCACCAGCAGAGGGTGGGGACAGGGGGCCACAGATACGCAGTATTTT; CDR3aa: CATSRGWGQGATDTQYF
d_gene: TRBD1; j_gene: TRBJ1-2; abundance: many; len: 15; v_gene: TRBV27; CDR3nt: TGTGCCAGCAGTCAAGCCCTGGACAGGGATCATGGCTACACCTTC; CDR3aa: CASSQALDRDHGYTF
d_gene: .; j_gene: TRBJ1-6; abundance: many; len: 17; v_gene: TRBV5-6; CDR3nt: TGTGCCAGCAGCCCCTGGGGCAGGGGCGGTCGACATTCACCCCTCCACTTT; CDR3aa: CASSPWGRGGRHSPLHF
d_gene: .; j_gene: TRBJ2-3; abundance: few; len: 14; v_gene: TRBV28; CDR3nt: TGTGCCAGCAGTCCACCTAGCGCCCGGCAAGCGCAGTATTTT; CDR3aa: CASSPPSARQAQYF
d_gene: TRBD2; j_gene: TRBJ2-3; abundance: .; len: 15; v_gene: TRBV5-1; CDR3nt: TGCGCCAGCAGCGCAACCCTAGCGGGCACAGATACGCAGTATTTT; CDR3aa: CASSATLAGTDTQYF
d_gene: .; j_gene: TRBJ2-6; abundance: few; len: 18; v_gene: TRBV28; CDR3nt: TGTGCCAGCAGTTTACCCCCGGGACTTAACTCTGGGGCCAACGTCCTGACTTTC; CDR3aa: CASSLPPGLNSGANVLTF
d_gene: .; j_gene: TRBJ1-6; abundance: .; len: 14; v_gene: TRBV27; CDR3nt: TGTGCCAGCAGTCCCCGACAGGATAATTCACCCCTCCACTTT; CDR3aa: CASSPRQDNSPLHF
d_gene: TRBD2; j_gene: TRBJ2-3; abundance: many; len: 15; v_gene: TRBV11-1; CDR3nt: TGTGCCAGCAGCTCGCGGAGCGGGAGGGCAGATACGCAGTATTTT; CDR3aa: CASSSRSGRADTQYF
d_gene: TRBD1; j_gene: TRBJ1-5; abundance: many; len: 17; v_gene: TRBV18; CDR3nt: TGTGCCAGCTCACCAAAAGGGGGCCTGAATAGCAATCAGCCCCAGCATTTT; CDR3aa: CASSPKGGLNSNQPQHF
d_gene: TRBD2; j_gene: TRBJ2-1; abundance: many; len: 14; v_gene: TRBV5-1; CDR3nt: TGCGCCAGCAGCACGGGACTAGCGGGAGATGAGCAGTTCTTC; CDR3aa: CASSTGLAGDEQFF
d_gene: .; j_gene: TRBJ1-2; abundance: medium-sized; len: 15; v_gene: TRBV12-3/TRBV12-4; CDR3nt: TGTGCCAGCAGGTCGTGGCGGGGGATCGACTATGGCTACACCTTC; CDR3aa: CASRSWRGIDYGYTF
d_gene: .; j_gene: TRBJ1-6; abundance: few; len: 15; v_gene: TRBV20-1; CDR3nt: TGCAGTGCTTCAGGGGTGAGCTCCTATAATTCACCCCTCCACTTT; CDR3aa: CSASGVSSYNSPLHF
d_gene: TRBD1; j_gene: TRBJ2-7; abundance: few; len: 17; v_gene: TRBV4-3; CDR3nt: TGCGCCAGCAGCCAAGGCTCCGGGACAGGGGAATTCTACGAGCAGTACTTC; CDR3aa: CASSQGSGTGEFYEQYF
d_gene: .; j_gene: TRBJ2-1; abundance: many; len: 15; v_gene: TRBV11-2; CDR3nt: TGTGCCAGCAGCGGTGTGGGGGGCGCCTACAATGAGCAGTTCTTC; CDR3aa: CASSGVGGAYNEQFF
d_gene: TRBD1; j_gene: TRBJ2-3; abundance: few; len: 14; v_gene: TRBV20-1; CDR3nt: TGCAGTGCTGGCCGGTTGGGACAGACAGATACGCAGTATTTT; CDR3aa: CSAGRLGQTDTQYF
d_gene: .; j_gene: TRBJ2-5; abundance: many; len: 13; v_gene: TRBV7-9; CDR3nt: TGTGCCAGCAGCTTCCGGAACCAAGAGACCCAGTACTTC; CDR3aa: CASSFRNQETQYF
d_gene: .; j_gene: TRBJ2-7; abundance: few; len: 11; v_gene: TRBV28; CDR3nt: TGTGCCACCACTGACCTCTACGAGCAGTACTTC; CDR3aa: CATTDLYEQYF
d_gene: TRBD2; j_gene: TRBJ2-1; abundance: many; len: 14; v_gene: TRBV10-3; CDR3nt: TGTGCCATCAGTGGCCTAGCGGAATACGGTGAGCAGTTCTTC; CDR3aa: CAISGLAEYGEQFF
d_gene: .; j_gene: TRBJ2-7; abundance: .; len: 12; v_gene: TRBV28; CDR3nt: TGTGCCAGTCGCGGAGCAGTATACGAGCAGTACTTC; CDR3aa: CASRGAVYEQYF
d_gene: TRBD1; j_gene: TRBJ2-5; abundance: many; len: 13; v_gene: TRBV24-1; CDR3nt: TGTGCCACCAGACAGGGGTATGAAGAGACCCAGTACTTC; CDR3aa: CATRQGYEETQYF
d_gene: TRBD1; j_gene: TRBJ2-5; abundance: medium-sized; len: 14; v_gene: TRBV5-1; CDR3nt: TGCGCCAGCAGCCCGGACAGGGTGAGAGAGACCCAGTACTTC; CDR3aa: CASSPDRVRETQYF
d_gene: TRBD2; j_gene: TRBJ2-5; abundance: few; len: 14; v_gene: TRBV19; CDR3nt: TGTGCCAGTAGTCCCGGGGGGACCGCGAAGACCCAGTACTTC; CDR3aa: CASSPGGTAKTQYF
d_gene: .; j_gene: TRBJ2-5; abundance: .; len: 15; v_gene: TRBV6-2/TRBV6-3; CDR3nt: TGTGCCAGCAGTTACGATAAGACTGGCCAAGAGACCCAGTACTTC; CDR3aa: CASSYDKTGQETQYF
d_gene: .; j_gene: TRBJ2-7; abundance: few; len: 13; v_gene: TRBV27; CDR3nt: TGTGCCAGCAGTTTGAGGGGTACCTACGAGCAGTACTTC; CDR3aa: CASSLRGTYEQYF
d_gene: TRBD1; j_gene: TRBJ2-5; abundance: .; len: 15; v_gene: TRBV13; CDR3nt: TGTGCCAGCAGCTTTGTCGGACAGGCCCAAGAGACCCAGTACTTC; CDR3aa: CASSFVGQAQETQYF
d_gene: .; j_gene: TRBJ2-3; abundance: many; len: 19; v_gene: TRBV6-2/TRBV6-3; CDR3nt: TGTGCCAGCAGTTACTCGGCATCCTCCGGGACACACACCCGGGGTACGCAGTATTTT; CDR3aa: CASSYSASSGTHTRGTQYF
d_gene: .; j_gene: TRBJ2-3; abundance: .; len: 17; v_gene: TRBV15; CDR3nt: TGTGCCACCAGCAGAAGGCAGGGGAGGGGTACCACAGATACGCAGTATTTT; CDR3aa: CATSRRQGRGTTDTQYF
d_gene: .; j_gene: TRBJ1-1; abundance: many; len: 17; v_gene: TRBV12-3/TRBV12-4; CDR3nt: TGTGCCAGCAGTGACCCCCTTGTCGACAGTGCGAACACTGAAGCTTTCTTT; CDR3aa: CASSDPLVDSANTEAFF
d_gene: .; j_gene: TRBJ1-1; abundance: .; len: 13; v_gene: TRBV20-1; CDR3nt: TGCAGTGCTTCAAGAGGGGGGAACACTGAAGCTTTCTTT; CDR3aa: CSASRGGNTEAFF
d_gene: .; j_gene: TRBJ2-3; abundance: .; len: 15; v_gene: TRBV5-1; CDR3nt: TGCGCCAGCAGCTTAGCGGGTATTTCGGCAGATACGCAGTATTTT; CDR3aa: CASSLAGISADTQYF
d_gene: .; j_gene: TRBJ1-1; abundance: .; len: 13; v_gene: TRBV7-2; CDR3nt: TGTGCCGGATCAGGGTATCTAGACGCTGAAGCTTTCTTT; CDR3aa: CAGSGYLDAEAFF
d_gene: TRBD1; j_gene: TRBJ1-3; abundance: many; len: 15; v_gene: TRBV7-9; CDR3nt: TGTGCCAGCAGCTCTCAGGGGGCGTTCGGGGACACCATATATTTT; CDR3aa: CASSSQGAFGDTIYF
d_gene: TRBD1; j_gene: TRBJ2-7; abundance: .; len: 13; v_gene: TRBV12-3/TRBV12-4; CDR3nt: TGTGCCAGCAGTAAAGACAGGGGTTACGAGCAGTACTTC; CDR3aa: CASSKDRGYEQYF
d_gene: TRBD2; j_gene: TRBJ2-3; abundance: .; len: 14; v_gene: TRBV5-1; CDR3nt: TGCGCCAGCAGCCTGACTAGCGCCGGAGATACGCAGTATTTT; CDR3aa: CASSLTSAGDTQYF
d_gene: .; j_gene: TRBJ2-1; abundance: few; len: 15; v_gene: TRBV5-6; CDR3nt: TGTGCCAGCAGCTTTCAGAGTAGCGCCTACAATGAGCAGTTCTTC; CDR3aa: CASSFQSSAYNEQFF
d_gene: .; j_gene: TRBJ1-6; abundance: few; len: 14; v_gene: TRBV12-5; CDR3nt: TGTGCTAGTGGTCCCCCGCTGTGTTGGGGAACCCTCCACTTT; CDR3aa: CASGPPLCWGTLHF
d_gene: .; j_gene: TRBJ2-4; abundance: .; len: 16; v_gene: TRBV12-3/TRBV12-4; CDR3nt: TGTGCCAGCAGCCGGATGACTGGGGTAGCCAAAAACATTCAGTACTTC; CDR3aa: CASSRMTGVAKNIQYF